A selection of T cell receptor beta chains follows, all from one sample in a study of beta chain features in type 1 diabetes. Here immunoSEQ multiplex PCR was the method, and the copy in TCRdb shows in-frame clones only, minus some. This table holds fewer than 400,000 clones, roughly 9% found once. Sequenced material: central memory CD4+ T cells from blood. The receptors stem from a man aged 30 to 45 with type 1 diabetes. CDR3s include the opening cysteine and the closing phenylalanine or tryptophan. A D gene is named only where the DNA matches it firmly. Not every row has a clone size; where given, it reads once, few, many or a size class.

length: 16
V: TRBV14
size: .
J: TRBJ2-1
D: .
DNA: TGTGCCAGCAGCCGTATCATAGGGAGCTCCTACAATGAGCAGTTCTTC
CDR3: CASSRIIGSSYNEQFF

length: 16
V: TRBV4-1
size: .
J: TRBJ1-4
D: .
DNA: TGCGCCAGCAGCCTTTACTCCGGGGGGGCGGCCGAAAAACTGTTTTTT
CDR3: CASSLYSGGAAEKLFF

length: 15
V: TRBV29-1
size: .
J: TRBJ2-5
D: .
DNA: TGCAGCGTTGATTTACATTCCAGGGTGGGAGAGACCCAGTACTTC
CDR3: CSVDLHSRVGETQYF

length: 14
V: TRBV28
size: few
J: TRBJ2-5
D: .
DNA: TGTTCAACCCAGGACAGCTATATCCTGGCGACCCAGTACTTC
CDR3: CSTQDSYILATQYF

length: 13
V: TRBV6-5
size: few
J: TRBJ1-5
D: .
DNA: TGTGCCAGCAGTTACTCGATAGCTCAGCCCCAGCATTTT
CDR3: CASSYSIAQPQHF

length: 15
V: TRBV4-1
size: few
J: TRBJ2-3
D: .
DNA: TGCGCCAGCAGCCAAGGGACGGGGCGAGGAGATACGCAGTATTTT
CDR3: CASSQGTGRGDTQYF

length: 15
V: TRBV28
size: many
J: TRBJ1-3
D: TRBD1
DNA: TGTGCCAGCAGTCCACAGGGGCCCCCTGGAAACACCATATATTTT
CDR3: CASSPQGPPGNTIYF

length: 16
V: TRBV7-2
size: .
J: TRBJ2-7
D: TRBD2
DNA: TGTGCCAGCAGCTTAGATCGCGGGGGGACCTCCTACGAGCAGTACTTC
CDR3: CASSLDRGGTSYEQYF

length: 12
V: TRBV10-2
size: .
J: TRBJ1-4
D: .
DNA: TGCGCCAGCAAAGGGGGTAATGAAAAACTGTTTTTT
CDR3: CASKGGNEKLFF

length: 13
V: TRBV19
size: .
J: TRBJ2-7
D: .
DNA: TGTGCCAGTAGTATTGGATTGGGAGAGCACCGGTACTTC
CDR3: CASSIGLGEHRYF

length: 14
V: TRBV6-1
size: few
J: TRBJ1-6
D: .
DNA: TGTGCCAGCAGTCCGGGACGTTATAATTCACCCCTCCACTTT
CDR3: CASSPGRYNSPLHF

length: 14
V: TRBV30
size: .
J: TRBJ1-2
D: TRBD1
DNA: TGTGCCTGGAAAAAGGACAGGGAGAACCTACACTACACCTTC
CDR3: CAWKKDRENLHYTF

length: 14
V: TRBV11-2
size: .
J: TRBJ1-4
D: TRBD1
DNA: TGTGCCAGCAGCCGGGACAGTGGTAATGAAAAACTGTTTTTT
CDR3: CASSRDSGNEKLFF

length: 15
V: TRBV27
size: .
J: TRBJ1-2
D: .
DNA: TGTGCCAGCAGTTCGGGGTTAGGTCTCACCTATGGCTACACCTTC
CDR3: CASSSGLGLTYGYTF

length: 14
V: TRBV7-8
size: .
J: TRBJ1-6
D: .
DNA: TGTGCCAGCAGCACACAGGGAGGGAATTCACCCCTCCACTTT
CDR3: CASSTQGGNSPLHF

length: 16
V: TRBV5-1
size: .
J: TRBJ2-2
D: .
DNA: TGCGCCAGCAGCTTGGCGGCCACCCAAGGGACCGGGGAGCTGTTTTTT
CDR3: CASSLAATQGTGELFF

length: 14
V: TRBV2
size: many
J: TRBJ2-1
D: .
DNA: TGTGCCAGTTCTGAGACAGGCTCGAGGGGGGAGCAGTTCTTC
CDR3: CASSETGSRGEQFF

length: 15
V: TRBV6-5
size: few
J: TRBJ1-3
D: .
DNA: TGTGCCAGCAGCATGTGGGGGGACTCTGGAAACACCATATATTTT
CDR3: CASSMWGDSGNTIYF

length: 12
V: TRBV5-8
size: .
J: TRBJ2-3
D: .
DNA: TGTGCCAGCAGCTTGGGGGCACTAGGGCAGTATTTT
CDR3: CASSLGALGQYF

length: 14
V: TRBV30
size: .
J: TRBJ1-2
D: .
DNA: TGTGCCTGGAGTCCCTCCCCATTTAGCTATGGCTACACCTTC
CDR3: CAWSPSPFSYGYTF

length: 15
V: TRBV7-9
size: few
J: TRBJ2-7
D: .
DNA: TGTGCCAGCAGCTTGGCAGGGGCTACTCCCTACGAGCAGTACTTC
CDR3: CASSLAGATPYEQYF

length: 16
V: TRBV18
size: .
J: TRBJ2-5
D: TRBD2
DNA: TGTGCCAGCTCACGGACCCTAGCGGGGGCCGGGGAGACCCAGTACTTC
CDR3: CASSRTLAGAGETQYF

length: 15
V: TRBV7-8
size: few
J: TRBJ2-7
D: TRBD1
DNA: TGTGCCAGCAGCTTAGGGGACAGGGACGTCTACGAGCAGTACTTC
CDR3: CASSLGDRDVYEQYF

length: 12
V: TRBV29-1
size: few
J: TRBJ2-3
D: .
DNA: TGCAGCGTTACGGACGGTTCAGATACGCAGTATTTT
CDR3: CSVTDGSDTQYF

length: 16
V: TRBV11-2
size: .
J: TRBJ2-5
D: TRBD1
DNA: TGTGCCAGCAGCCAGAGGCAGGGGGTGGGCGAAGAGACCCAGTACTTC
CDR3: CASSQRQGVGEETQYF

length: 13
V: TRBV29-1
size: few
J: TRBJ2-3
D: .
DNA: TGCAGCGCAGCCGCGACTGAGGCGGATACGCAGTATTTT
CDR3: CSAAATEADTQYF

length: 13
V: TRBV7-7
size: .
J: TRBJ2-2
D: .
DNA: TGTGCCAGCAGCTTAGTACACGACGGGGAGCTGTTTTTT
CDR3: CASSLVHDGELFF

length: 14
V: TRBV6-6
size: .
J: TRBJ1-4
D: .
DNA: TGTGCCAGCAGTAAGACAGGCCTTAATGAAAAACTGTTTTTT
CDR3: CASSKTGLNEKLFF

length: 16
V: TRBV5-1
size: many
J: TRBJ1-3
D: TRBD1
DNA: TGCGCCAGCAGCTTTTCCGGGACAGGGCCCGGAAACACCATATATTTT
CDR3: CASSFSGTGPGNTIYF

length: 16
V: TRBV5-1
size: .
J: TRBJ2-3
D: TRBD2
DNA: TGCGCCAGCAGCCAGCTAGCGGGGGCCTCCACAGATACGCAGTATTTT
CDR3: CASSQLAGASTDTQYF

length: 12
V: TRBV7-2
size: few
J: TRBJ1-2
D: .
DNA: TGTGCCAGCAGCCAAGGACAGTATGGCTACACCTTC
CDR3: CASSQGQYGYTF

length: 15
V: TRBV14
size: few
J: TRBJ2-2
D: .
DNA: TGTGCCAGCAGCCGTCGGAACGACCCGAGCGGGGAGCTGTTTTTT
CDR3: CASSRRNDPSGELFF

length: 12
V: TRBV25-1
size: few
J: TRBJ2-7
D: .
DNA: TGTGCCAGCAGTGCGGACGGCTACGAGCAGTACTTC
CDR3: CASSADGYEQYF

length: 15
V: TRBV7-9
size: .
J: TRBJ1-2
D: TRBD1
DNA: TGTGCCAGCAGCTCACCGGGACAGGGGTTATATGGCTACACCTTC
CDR3: CASSSPGQGLYGYTF

length: 15
V: TRBV7-9
size: .
J: TRBJ1-5
D: .
DNA: TGTGCCAGCAGCCCCATCGGCCGGAGCAATCAGCCCCAGCATTTT
CDR3: CASSPIGRSNQPQHF

length: 15
V: TRBV18
size: .
J: TRBJ1-1
D: .
DNA: TGTGCCAGCTCACCCTCACAGAGCTTGAACACTGAAGCTTTCTTT
CDR3: CASSPSQSLNTEAFF

length: 13
V: TRBV7-2
size: few
J: TRBJ2-1
D: .
DNA: TGTGCCAGCAGCTTAGGGGGCCGGATGGAGCAGTTCTTC
CDR3: CASSLGGRMEQFF

length: 11
V: TRBV20-1
size: .
J: TRBJ2-1
D: .
DNA: TGCAGTGCTAGAGTCGGGGTTCAGCAGTTCTTC
CDR3: CSARVGVQQFF

length: 14
V: TRBV19
size: many
J: TRBJ2-3
D: .
DNA: TGTGCCAGTAGGATAACTAGCTCCACCGATACGCAGTATTTT
CDR3: CASRITSSTDTQYF

length: 16
V: TRBV5-1
size: .
J: TRBJ2-1
D: TRBD1
DNA: TGCGCCAGCAGCTCGTGGGGGACAGGGGCCAACAATGAGCAGTTCTTC
CDR3: CASSSWGTGANNEQFF

length: 13
V: TRBV18
size: many
J: TRBJ1-1
D: .
DNA: TGTGCCAGCTCACCGCTGTCCAGGACTGAAGCTTTCTTT
CDR3: CASSPLSRTEAFF

length: 14
V: TRBV7-9
size: .
J: TRBJ2-5
D: .
DNA: TGTGCCAGCAGCTTTAACACAGGTGGAGAGACCCAGTACTTC
CDR3: CASSFNTGGETQYF

length: 16
V: TRBV7-8
size: .
J: TRBJ1-1
D: .
DNA: TGTGCCAGCAGCTTAGGGTCCCGGCGTTTGAACACTGAAGCTTTCTTT
CDR3: CASSLGSRRLNTEAFF

length: 14
V: TRBV6-5
size: few
J: TRBJ1-6
D: TRBD1
DNA: TGTGCCAGCAGCCCGGGACAGGGGAATTCACCCCTCCACTTT
CDR3: CASSPGQGNSPLHF

length: 13
V: TRBV6-5
size: .
J: TRBJ1-3
D: .
DNA: TGTGCCAGCAGTTACTCGTTCTTGACGGCCAGATATTTT
CDR3: CASSYSFLTARYF

length: 14
V: TRBV7-9
size: .
J: TRBJ2-3
D: TRBD2
DNA: TGTGCCAGCAGCCCCGGGACTAGCGGCGATACGCAGTATTTT
CDR3: CASSPGTSGDTQYF

length: 14
V: TRBV7-9
size: few
J: TRBJ1-1
D: .
DNA: TGTGCCAGCAGCTTAACAACAGTCGGGACTGAAGCTTTCTTT
CDR3: CASSLTTVGTEAFF

length: 15
V: TRBV2
size: few
J: TRBJ1-5
D: .
DNA: TGTGCCAGCAGTGAAGACCAGGGTAGCAATCAGCCCCAGCATTTT
CDR3: CASSEDQGSNQPQHF

length: 14
V: TRBV5-6
size: .
J: TRBJ1-1
D: .
DNA: TGTGCCAGCAGCTTGGACGGGGGAAGGACTGAAGCTTTCTTT
CDR3: CASSLDGGRTEAFF

length: 13
V: TRBV6-1
size: .
J: TRBJ2-2
D: .
DNA: TGTGCCAGCAGTCAGGGTGTTACCGGGGAGCTGTTTTTT
CDR3: CASSQGVTGELFF

length: 16
V: TRBV7-9
size: few
J: TRBJ2-1
D: .
DNA: TGTGCCAGCAGCCCCGTAGGGGGGCGCGATGTCAATGAGCAGTTCTTC
CDR3: CASSPVGGRDVNEQFF

length: 17
V: TRBV21-1
size: few
J: TRBJ2-1
D: .
DNA: TGTGCCAGCAGCAACATCGAACTAACTAGCGGGGAGGATGAGCAGTTCTTC
CDR3: CASSNIELTSGEDEQFF

length: 17
V: TRBV18
size: .
J: TRBJ1-2
D: TRBD1
DNA: TGTGCCAGCTCACCACCTTCTCTAGGGACAGGGGGAGAAGGCTACACCTTC
CDR3: CASSPPSLGTGGEGYTF

length: 15
V: TRBV9
size: .
J: TRBJ1-5
D: .
DNA: TGTGCCAGCAGCGTAGGAGTGGGGGACAATCAGCCCCAGCATTTT
CDR3: CASSVGVGDNQPQHF

length: 14
V: TRBV6-5
size: few
J: TRBJ2-7
D: TRBD1
DNA: TGTGCCAGCCGTTCGGGACAGGCCCCCTACGAGCAGTACTTC
CDR3: CASRSGQAPYEQYF